Detailed here is one T cell receptor beta chain. Its cognate antigen has yet to be identified. Base qualities are not at hand, and no much larger clone is one base apart. The data are from a study of T-cell reconstitution after alpha-beta-depleted transplantation in children (dated by TCRdb to about 2016). Context from the whole study: T-cell immune reconstitution after TCRalphabeta/CD19-depleted allogeneic hematopoietic cell transplantation in children was quantitatively tracked in the study by means of TCR repertoire profiling. The full study reports these points: In some patients, high TCRbeta diversity at day 60 was attributed to recipient T cells and intrathymic progenitors that had survived conditioning. Hyperexpanded clone frequencies declined over subsequent months; after one year, T-cell counts and TCRbeta diversity were mostly attributed to newly produced T cells. The apparently early alphabetaT-cell count recovery about two months after transplant was reportedly dependent on only several hundred rapidly expanded clones derived from non-depleted graft cells.

The sample's treatment or condition label is to be understood as: allogeneic hematopoietic cell transplantation with graft depleted of TCRalphabeta T cells and CD19 B cells. The transplant recipients were children given TCRalphabeta/CD19-depleted allogeneic hematopoietic cell grafts. From cysteine to phenylalanine, the CDR3 is 13 amino acids long. Left in the record is the CDR3 DNA by itself, 39 bases read in frame from the first base. Trimming takes 1 base from V and 0 bases from J, and the germline ends sit 6 bases apart. CDR1 DFQATT and CDR2 SNEGSKA are derived from the germline V gene (reference sequence). The library was produced with PCR. Sequencer: Illumina HiSeq 2500. TCR libraries were prepared with molecular barcoding, using unique molecular identifiers to normalize TCRbeta repertoire quantification. TCRdb handled the public reads itself, with Q25 trimming in fastp and clone calling in MiXCR, and kept productive beta chains. Each entry is one CDR3 protein sequence, shown with its most common DNA and genes. The sample table lists approximately 230,000 distinct CDR3 sequences, around 25% of them with a count of one. The ten largest clones add up to roughly 2.6% of the sample.

The specimen was PBMCs, collected before TCRalphabeta/CD19-depleted stem cell transplant. This clonotype was obtained from a girl aged 2 to 10 with Fanconi anemia, due to receive a stem cell transplant. The V and J segments used are TRBV20-1 and TRBJ1-1; matching of 5 bases hints at TRBD1 as the D gene. The CDR3 protein sequence reads: CSARGQLNTEAFF. The bases are TGCAGTGCTAGAGGACAGCTGAACACTGAAGCTTTCTTT.